The present T cell receptor (beta chain) was sequenced within a study of T cell repertoires in cytomegalovirus infection. Study at large: Indications came from public TCR beta signatures; they pointed to CMV infection and to a matching HLA type.

Trimming took 4 bases from V and 12 from J, leaving 13 bases between them. The length of the CDR3 is 13 residues. The germline gives CDR1 MDHEN, CDR2 SYDVKM. The study, taken as a whole, reports: It was HLA-C-restricted CMV-specific TCR beta clonotypes that dominated the response ex vivo. Identification of carriers of CMV plus the relevant HLA was performed using cumulative public TCR beta family frequency.

Of note for this clonotype: Its antigen is undetermined.

MiXCR was run by TCRdb on the reads, yielding one entry per CDR3 protein. The data hold 90,000 to 130,000 distinct CDR3 sequences, with 9.5% to 13% observed a single time. V and J are TRBV28 and TRBJ2-6; either TRBD1 or TRBD2 may fit D (5 bases each). The sequence came from a human donor in good health (CMV status not recorded). Some clones in this sample may be carry-over from other donors' samples. Sequencing was done on a sample of PBMCs, sequenced either directly or after in vitro stimulation (not recorded which). The CDR3: CASSSPGAGVLTF. The CDR3 DNA sequence: TGTGCCAGCAGTTCTCCCGGGGCCGGCGTCCTGACTTTC.